This passage covers 16 T cell receptor beta chains from one sample sequenced in a study of T-cell reconstitution after alpha-beta-depleted transplantation in children. The library targeted TCRbeta and was prepared with unique molecular identifiers. MiXCR, applied by TCRdb to the PCR reads, yields one record per CDR3 protein. The sample lists 500,000 or so distinct CDR3 sequences, about an eighth occurring once. Sequenced here: PBMCs, mostly from graft donor cells, sampled 180 days after TCRalphabeta/CD19-depleted stem cell transplant. Every receptor here comes from a female patient between 2 and 15 years old who had a stem cell transplant for aplastic anemia, so the T cells may come from the graft donor.

J is TRBJ1-5 and V is TRBV7-2, with a weak D call TRBD1 (5 bases). Per germline, CDR1 SGHTA and CDR2 FQGNSA. Trimming shortened V by 4 bases and J by 9 bases, and 16 bases separated the two germline ends. CDR3 length equals 14 residues. CDR3 loop: CASSSGPPKRPQHF. For the CDR3, the DNA is TGTGCCAGCAGCTCGGGACCACCCAAGAGGCCCCAGCATTTT. Full variable domain (rest looked up from reference TRBV7-2 and TRBJ1-5): GAGVSQSPSNKVTEKGKDVELRCDPISGHTALYWYRQSLGQGLEFLIYFQGNSAPDKSGLPSDRFSAERTGGSVSTLTIQRTQQEDSAVYLCASSSGPPKRPQHFGDGTRLSIL.

The chain is built from TRBV15 and TRBJ2-2; D ambiguous. CDR1 and CDR2 from the germline V gene are LNHNV and YYDKDF (reference sequence). CDR3 length: 16 residues. V was shortened by 0 bases and J by 0 bases, with 8 bases between the two germline ends. This chain's CDR3 is CATSRDLQTNTGELFF. DNA of the CDR3: TGTGCCACCAGCAGAGATCTACAGACGAACACCGGGGAGCTGTTTTTT.

The genes are TRBV18 and TRBJ2-7, with 11 nucleotides matching TRBD2. The CDR3 totals 17 residues. Trimming at V came to 1 base and at J to 4 bases, leaving 9 bases not matched to a gene. CDR1 KGHSH and CDR2 LQKENI come from the germline V gene. The CDR3 sequence is CASSPQTSGSGIYEQYV. For the CDR3, the DNA is TGTGCCAGCTCACCACAAACTAGCGGGAGCGGTATATACGAGCAGTACGTC.

This clonotype was seen only a few times. The gene calls are TRBV7-2 and TRBJ2-7, with D uncertain. The germline gives CDR1 SGHTA, CDR2 FQGNSA. The CDR3 extends over 13 amino acids. Trimming pared 5 bases from V and 6 bases from J, leaving 14 bases between. CDR3 loop: CASSRAPLFEQYV. Here the CDR3 DNA reads TGTGCCAGCAGCCGGGCCCCCCTCTTCGAGCAGTACGTC.

A few counts support this clonotype. The chain is built from TRBV2 and TRBJ2-1; D perhaps matches TRBD1 (6 bases). The germline V gene has CDR1 SNHLY and CDR2 FYNNEI. The germline V and J ends were trimmed by 6 bases and 2 bases, with 11 bases remaining between them. CDR3 length: 14 amino acids. CDR3 in DNA: TGTGCCAGCAGCCGGACAGCGCCCTACAATGAGCAGTTCTTC. Encoded protein: CASSRTAPYNEQFF.

This rearrangement joins TRBV3-1 to TRBJ2-2, with 9 bases lining up with TRBD2. With 4 bases clipped from V and 4 bases from J, the junction kept 10 bases outside the gene matches. Germline CDR1 reads LGHDT; CDR2 reads YNNKEL (reference sequence). The CDR3 totals 17 residues. The CDR3 reads CASSLKAGGPATGELFF. The CDR3 DNA reads as TGTGCCAGCAGCCTGAAGGCGGGAGGGCCCGCCACCGGGGAGCTGTTTTTT. Drawing the rest from reference TRBV3-1 and TRBJ2-2, the complete variable domain is DTAVSQTPKYLVTQMGNDKSIKCEQNLGHDTMYWYKQDSKKFLKIMFSYNNKELIINETVPNRFSPKSPDKAHLNLHINSLELGDSAVYFCASSLKAGGPATGELFFGEGSRLTVL.

This clonotype was detected only a few times. This chain links TRBV7-9 with TRBJ1-5, with D tentatively TRBD1 (5 bases). Trimming removed 6 bases at V and 5 bases at J, with 20 bases between. The CDR3 runs to 16 residues. Looked up from germline, CDR1 is SEHNR and CDR2 is FQNEAQ (reference sequence). The CDR3 spells CASSSLGEGAYQPQHF. As DNA, the CDR3 is TGTGCCAGCAGTTCGCTTGGGGAAGGGGCATATCAGCCCCAGCATTTT.

This chain uses TRBV3-1 with TRBJ1-1; D remains unclear. With 5 bases removed from V and 0 bases from J, the gap between germline ends came to 7 bases. CDR1 is LGHDT and CDR2 is YNNKEL in the germline V gene (reference sequence). The CDR3 runs to 13 residues. The CDR3 bases are TGTGCCAGCAGCGCCAAGATGAACACTGAAGCTTTCTTT. This encodes CASSAKMNTEAFF. Looking up the rest from reference TRBV3-1 and TRBJ1-1 gives the full variable domain: DTAVSQTPKYLVTQMGNDKSIKCEQNLGHDTMYWYKQDSKKFLKIMFSYNNKELIINETVPNRFSPKSPDKAHLNLHINSLELGDSAVYFCASSAKMNTEAFFGQGTRLTVV.

The chain combines TRBV7-8 with TRBJ2-7; 7 bases match TRBD1. Per the germline V gene, CDR1 is SGHVS and CDR2 is FQNEAQ. The length of the CDR3 is 13 residues. V was pared by 6 bases and J by 2 bases, with 4 bases of the junction left unmatched. CDR3 amino acids: CASSTGETYEQYV. The CDR3 bases are TGTGCCAGCAGTACAGGGGAAACCTACGAGCAGTACGTC.

This clonotype was counted a few times. The chain employs TRBV28 and TRBJ1-2; a possible D gene is TRBD1 (6 bases). The length of the CDR3 is 14 residues. Germline V gene data show CDR1 as MDHEN and CDR2 as SYDVKM. Trimming took 6 bases from V and 2 from J, leaving 13 bases between them. The chain's CDR3 is CASRMGGSNYGYTF. The CDR3 DNA reads as TGTGCCAGCAGGATGGGGGGCTCAAACTATGGCTACACCTTC.

The V gene is TRBV18, the J gene TRBJ1-1; perhaps TRBD1 as D (5 bases). Germline V gives CDR1 KGHSH, CDR2 LQKENI. With 4 bases removed from V and 0 bases from J, the gap between germline ends came to 21 bases. The CDR3 covers 18 residues. CDR3 bases: TGTGCCAGCTCACACACACGGGGAACAGGCCCCATGAACACTGAAGCTTTCTTT. Translation: CASSHTRGTGPMNTEAFF.

There are many counts of this clonotype. J is TRBJ2-2 and V is TRBV4-3, with 8 bases lining up with TRBD2. Germline CDR1 is LGHNA and CDR2 is YSLEER. CDR3 length: 14 residues. The trim removed 5 bases at V and 4 bases at J, leaving 3 bases unmatched. The CDR3 here is CASSGSGSTGELFF. The CDR3 DNA is TGCGCCAGCAGCGGCAGCGGGAGCACCGGGGAGCTGTTTTTT.

This clonotype was picked up a small number of times. This sequence joins TRBV20-1 and TRBJ2-1; D is ambiguous. In germline, CDR1 is DFQATT, CDR2 SNEGSKA (reference sequence). V dropped 1 base and J dropped 0 bases, with 10 bases sitting between them. This CDR3 contains 15 residues. The CDR3 nucleotides are TGCAGTGCTAGAGCCCCTCGGCGCTCCTACAATGAGCAGTTCTTC. Translation: CSARAPRRSYNEQFF.

This chain links TRBV30 with TRBJ1-1; 10 nucleotides line up with TRBD1. The V gene's germline CDR1 is GTSNPN and CDR2 SVGIG (reference sequence). Unmatched junction bases numbered 9, after V lost 4 bases and J lost 7 bases. The CDR3 consists of 14 residues. CDR3 DNA: TGTGCCTGGACCCCGGGACAGGGGCACCTTGAAGCTTTCTTT. Protein: CAWTPGQGHLEAFF.

This clonotype occurred a few times. The chain couples TRBV19 to TRBJ2-1, with 13 bases that match TRBD2. Looked up from germline, CDR1 is LNHDA and CDR2 is SQIVND (reference sequence). The V and J ends lost 4 bases and 6 bases, in that order; junction bases with no gene match: 3. This CDR3 contains 15 residues. The CDR3 DNA follows: TGTGCCAGTAGTAGGGGACTAGCGGGGTTCAATGAGCAGTTCTTC. It yields the protein CASSRGLAGFNEQFF. The full variable domain, in which reference TRBV19 and TRBJ2-1 provide the parts outside the CDR3, is DGGITQSPKYLFRKEGQNVTLSCEQNLNHDAMYWYRQDPGQGLRLIYYSQIVNDFQKGDIAEGYSVSREKKESFPLTVTSAQKNPTAFYLCASSRGLAGFNEQFFGPGTRLTVL.

V and J are TRBV19 and TRBJ1-2; D is unclear. With 8 bases removed from V and 8 bases from J, the gap between germline ends came to 21 bases. This CDR3 is 14 amino acids long. CDR1 LNHDA and CDR2 SQIVND come from the germline V gene (reference sequence). The CDR3 here is CASGDEKSPDGYTF. The CDR3 nucleotides read TGTGCCAGTGGCGACGAGAAATCCCCCGACGGCTACACCTTC.